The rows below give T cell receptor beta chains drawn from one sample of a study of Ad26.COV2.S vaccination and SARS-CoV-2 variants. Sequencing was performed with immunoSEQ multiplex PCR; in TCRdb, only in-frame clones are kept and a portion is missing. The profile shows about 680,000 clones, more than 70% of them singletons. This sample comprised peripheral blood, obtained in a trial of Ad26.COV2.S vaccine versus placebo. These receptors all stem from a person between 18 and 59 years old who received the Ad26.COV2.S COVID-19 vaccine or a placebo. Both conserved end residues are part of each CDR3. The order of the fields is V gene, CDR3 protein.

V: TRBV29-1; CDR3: CSVVGDRAVETQYF
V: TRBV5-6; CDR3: CASSKTGLNYGYTF
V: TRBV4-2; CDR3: CASSQEGNNEQFF
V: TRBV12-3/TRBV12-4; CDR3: CASAQRNEQFF
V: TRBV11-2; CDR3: CASSLARLGPEKLFF
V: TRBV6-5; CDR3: CASSSPGSPGLEQYF
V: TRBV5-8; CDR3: CASSFWGYNTEAFF
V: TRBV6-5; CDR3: CASIAVITGELFF
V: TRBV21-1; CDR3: CASSKRRAGSKDF
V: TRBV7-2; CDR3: CASSLAPGQGYEQYF
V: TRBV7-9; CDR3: CASRYTTGGSTDTQYF
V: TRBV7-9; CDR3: CASSFLASQETQYF
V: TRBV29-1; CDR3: CSVLRGAGNTIYF
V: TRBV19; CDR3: CASSIGGSSYEQYF
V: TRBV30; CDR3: CAWGGVRTTGELFF
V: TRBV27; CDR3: CASSLSHGRNEQFF
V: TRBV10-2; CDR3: CASRLAGGETQYF
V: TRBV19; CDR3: CASSITSGGIEQYF
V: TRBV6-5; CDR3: CASSYFQGTGELFF
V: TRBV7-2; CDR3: CASSLSSGGQNEQFF
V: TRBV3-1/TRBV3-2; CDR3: CASSPGTGIHQPQHF
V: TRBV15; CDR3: CATSRRDGQETQYF
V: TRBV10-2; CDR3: CASIREPFAEAFF
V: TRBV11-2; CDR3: CASSFSIPPDTQYF
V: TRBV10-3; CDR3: CAITRDGNTEAFF
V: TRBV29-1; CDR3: CSGTGEAPPEAFF
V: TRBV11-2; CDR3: CASSRRLAGYEQFF
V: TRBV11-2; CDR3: CASSSPGTSGRASDTQYF
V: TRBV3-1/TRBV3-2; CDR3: CASSQPSGRGTDTQYF
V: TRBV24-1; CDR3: CATSETQPKGSYNEQFF
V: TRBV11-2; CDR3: CASSSSGGSSAKQYF
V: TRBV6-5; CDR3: CASRISGSGDTQYF
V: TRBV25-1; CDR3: CASSAEMGETQYF
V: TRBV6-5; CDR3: CASSKLFGGQGSPYF
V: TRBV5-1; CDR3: CASSLGQAAGDTQYF
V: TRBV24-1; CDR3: CATSVRTAGELFF
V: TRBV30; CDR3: CAWSFGNYEQYF
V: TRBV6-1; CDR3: CASSELIGRNTGELFF
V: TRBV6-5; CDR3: CASGAGQGVSYGYTF
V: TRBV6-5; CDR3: CASSRGPSQPQHF
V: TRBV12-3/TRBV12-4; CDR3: CASSSTERSYTF
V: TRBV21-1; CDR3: CASSKPPGGSYNEQFF
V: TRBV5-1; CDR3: CASSLEQSREQYF
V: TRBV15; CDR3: CATSREPAGHPYEQYF
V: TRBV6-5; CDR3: CASSYSADRGVYEQYF
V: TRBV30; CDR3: CAWSVGRSYNEQFF
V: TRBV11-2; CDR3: CASSFEYEQYF
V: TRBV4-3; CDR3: CASSQGQNLKLFF
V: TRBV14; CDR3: CASSQDRVMRPDTQYF
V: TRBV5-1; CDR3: CASSLSWTSGGYEQYF
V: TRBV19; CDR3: CASKGTATNEKLFF
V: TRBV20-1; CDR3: CSARAVDEQYF
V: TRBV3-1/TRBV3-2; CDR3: CATALAGYTDEQFF
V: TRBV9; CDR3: CASSVLGIPDTQYF
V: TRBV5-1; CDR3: CASSAGTVGNTIYF
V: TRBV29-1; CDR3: CSVWGPGANVLTF
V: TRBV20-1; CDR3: CSAVPSDTQYF
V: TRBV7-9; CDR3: CASSLGTLAEQYF
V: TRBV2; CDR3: CASSTGRQGRAGELFF